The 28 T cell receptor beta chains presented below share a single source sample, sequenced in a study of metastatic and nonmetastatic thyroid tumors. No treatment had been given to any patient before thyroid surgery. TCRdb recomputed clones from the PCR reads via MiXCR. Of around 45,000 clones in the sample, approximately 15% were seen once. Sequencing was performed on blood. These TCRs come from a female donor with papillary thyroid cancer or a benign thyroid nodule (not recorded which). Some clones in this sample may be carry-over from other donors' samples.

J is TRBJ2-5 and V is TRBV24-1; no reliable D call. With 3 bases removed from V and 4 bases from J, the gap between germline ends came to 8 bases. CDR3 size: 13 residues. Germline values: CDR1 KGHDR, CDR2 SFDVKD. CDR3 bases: TGTGCCACCAGTGATCCACGAAGAGAGACCCAGTACTTC. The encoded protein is CATSDPRRETQYF.

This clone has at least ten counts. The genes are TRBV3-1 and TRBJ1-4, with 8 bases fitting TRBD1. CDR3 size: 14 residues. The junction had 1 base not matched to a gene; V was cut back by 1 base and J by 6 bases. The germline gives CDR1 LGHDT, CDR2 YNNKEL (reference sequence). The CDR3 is CASSQGQGYEKLFF. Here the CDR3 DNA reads TGTGCCAGCAGCCAAGGACAGGGGTATGAAAAACTGTTTTTT.

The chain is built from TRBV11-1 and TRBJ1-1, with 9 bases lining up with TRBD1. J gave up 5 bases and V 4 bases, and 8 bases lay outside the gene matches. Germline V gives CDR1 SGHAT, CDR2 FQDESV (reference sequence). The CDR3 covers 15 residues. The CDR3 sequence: CASSYQQGAWTEAFF. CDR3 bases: TGTGCCAGCAGCTACCAACAGGGGGCTTGGACTGAAGCTTTCTTT.

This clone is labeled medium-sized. CDR3 in DNA: TGTGCCAGCAGTTACTCCCTCCGGGACAGGGTTGATGGCTACACCTTC. Translation gives CASSYSLRDRVDGYTF. The chain joins TRBV6-5 to TRBJ1-2, with 9 nucleotides matching TRBD1. The junction had 8 bases not matched to a gene; V was cut back by 0 bases and J by 6 bases. Germline lookup yields CDR1 MNHEY and CDR2 SVGAGI. The length of the CDR3 is 16 residues.

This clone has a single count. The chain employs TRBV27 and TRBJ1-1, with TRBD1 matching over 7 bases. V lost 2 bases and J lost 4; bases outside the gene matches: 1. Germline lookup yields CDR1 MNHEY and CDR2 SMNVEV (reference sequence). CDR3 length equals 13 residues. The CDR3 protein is CASSLNRGTEAFF. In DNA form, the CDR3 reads TGTGCCAGCAGTTTAAACAGGGGCACTGAAGCTTTCTTT.

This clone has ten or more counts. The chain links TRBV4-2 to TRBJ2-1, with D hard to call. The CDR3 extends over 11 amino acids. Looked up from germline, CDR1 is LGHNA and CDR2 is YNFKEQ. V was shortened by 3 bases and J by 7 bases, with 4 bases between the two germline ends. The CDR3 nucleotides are TGTGCCAGCAGCCAGGTGAATGAGCAGTTCTTC. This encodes CASSQVNEQFF.

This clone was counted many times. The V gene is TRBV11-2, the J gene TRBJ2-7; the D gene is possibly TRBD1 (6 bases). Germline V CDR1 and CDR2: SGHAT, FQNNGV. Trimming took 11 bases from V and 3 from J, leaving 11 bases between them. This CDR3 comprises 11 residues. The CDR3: CASSRGYEQYF. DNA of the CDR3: TGTGCCTCCTCCAGGGGCTACGAGCAGTACTTC. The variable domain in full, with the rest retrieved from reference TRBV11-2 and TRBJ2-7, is EAGVAQSPRYKIIEKRQSVAFWCNPISGHATLYWYQQILGQGPKLLIQFQNNGVVDDSQLPKDRFSAERLKGVDSTLKIQPAKLEDSAVYLCASSRGYEQYFGPGTRLTVT.

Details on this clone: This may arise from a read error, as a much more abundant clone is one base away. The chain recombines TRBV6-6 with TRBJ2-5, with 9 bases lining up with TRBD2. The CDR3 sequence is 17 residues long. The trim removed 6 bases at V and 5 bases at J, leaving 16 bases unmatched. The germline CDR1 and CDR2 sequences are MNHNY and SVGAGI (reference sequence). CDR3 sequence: CASRLYLAGTPRETQYF. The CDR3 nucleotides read TGTGCCAGCAGATTATATCTAGCGGGAACCCCGCGGGAGACCCAGTACTTC.

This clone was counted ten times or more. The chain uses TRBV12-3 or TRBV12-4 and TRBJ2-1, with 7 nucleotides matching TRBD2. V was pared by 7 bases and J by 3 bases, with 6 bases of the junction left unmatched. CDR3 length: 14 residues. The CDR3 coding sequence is TGTGCCAGCACCCCGGGGGGAATCTACAATGAGCAGTTCTTC. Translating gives CASTPGGIYNEQFF.

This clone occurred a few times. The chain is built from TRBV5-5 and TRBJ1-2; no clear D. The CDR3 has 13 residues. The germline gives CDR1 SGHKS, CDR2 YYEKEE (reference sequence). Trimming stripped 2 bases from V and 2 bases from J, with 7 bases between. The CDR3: CASSFDLNYGYTF. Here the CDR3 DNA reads TGTGCCAGCAGCTTTGACCTAAACTATGGCTACACCTTC.

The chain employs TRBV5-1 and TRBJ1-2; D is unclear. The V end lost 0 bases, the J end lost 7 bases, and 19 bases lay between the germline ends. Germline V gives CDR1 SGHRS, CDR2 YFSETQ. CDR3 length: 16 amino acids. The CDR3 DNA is TGCGCCAGCAGCTTGGAGGCAGGTAGCCTTGACGGTGGCTACACCTTC. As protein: CASSLEAGSLDGGYTF.

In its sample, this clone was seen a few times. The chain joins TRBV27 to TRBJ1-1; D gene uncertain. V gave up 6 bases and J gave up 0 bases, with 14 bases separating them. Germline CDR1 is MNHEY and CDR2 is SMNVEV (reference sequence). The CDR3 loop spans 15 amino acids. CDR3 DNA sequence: TGTGCCAGCAGGTCAATCGGACGGGTGAACACTGAAGCTTTCTTT. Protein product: CASRSIGRVNTEAFF.

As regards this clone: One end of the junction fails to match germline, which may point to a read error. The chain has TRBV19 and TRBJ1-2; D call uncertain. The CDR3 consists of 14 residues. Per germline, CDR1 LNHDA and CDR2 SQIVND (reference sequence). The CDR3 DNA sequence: TGTGCCAGTAGTATTAACAGCGTCAACTATGGCTACAGCTTC. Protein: CASSINSVNYGYSF.

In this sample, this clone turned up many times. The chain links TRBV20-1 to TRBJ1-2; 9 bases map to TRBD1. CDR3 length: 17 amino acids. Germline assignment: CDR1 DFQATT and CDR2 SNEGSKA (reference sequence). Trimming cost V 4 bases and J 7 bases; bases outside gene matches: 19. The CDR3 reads CSATAASTGGASAGYTF. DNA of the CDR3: TGCAGTGCTACCGCCGCCAGCACAGGGGGCGCATCTGCTGGCTACACCTTC.

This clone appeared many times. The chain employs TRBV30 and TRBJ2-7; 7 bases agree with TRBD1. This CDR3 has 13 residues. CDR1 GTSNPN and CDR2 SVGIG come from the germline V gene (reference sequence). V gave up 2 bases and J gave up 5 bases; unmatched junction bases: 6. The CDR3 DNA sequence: TGTGCCTGGAGTAGAATCCAGGGGGACGAGCAGTACTTC. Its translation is CAWSRIQGDEQYF.

CDR3 nucleotide sequence: TGTGCCAGCAGATTGGGGTCGATGGAGGGCTACACCTTC. Translated: CASRLGSMEGYTF. The chain links TRBV28 to TRBJ1-2, with D unresolved. The germline V gene has CDR1 MDHEN and CDR2 SYDVKM. V lost 6 bases, J lost 8 bases, and 16 bases lay in between. This CDR3 has 13 amino acids.

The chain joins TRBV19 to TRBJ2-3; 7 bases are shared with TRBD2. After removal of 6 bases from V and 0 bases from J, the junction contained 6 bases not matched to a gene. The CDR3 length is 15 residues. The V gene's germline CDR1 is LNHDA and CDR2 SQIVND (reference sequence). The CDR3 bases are TGTGCCAGTAGCATCTCGGGGGGAAGCACAGATACGCAGTATTTT. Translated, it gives CASSISGGSTDTQYF.

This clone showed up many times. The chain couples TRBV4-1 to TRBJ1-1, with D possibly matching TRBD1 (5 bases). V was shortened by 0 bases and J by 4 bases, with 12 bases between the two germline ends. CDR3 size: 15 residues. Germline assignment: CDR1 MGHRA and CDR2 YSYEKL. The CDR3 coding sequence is TGCGCCAGCAGCCAAGAGACAGACCTGGGCACTGAAGCTTTCTTT. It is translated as CASSQETDLGTEAFF.

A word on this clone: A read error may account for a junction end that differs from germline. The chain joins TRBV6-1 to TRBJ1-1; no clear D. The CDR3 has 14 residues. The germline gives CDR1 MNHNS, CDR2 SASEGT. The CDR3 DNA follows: TGTGCCAGCAGTGGGGAGCGGAGGAACACTGAACCTTTCTTT. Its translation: CASSGERRNTEPFF.

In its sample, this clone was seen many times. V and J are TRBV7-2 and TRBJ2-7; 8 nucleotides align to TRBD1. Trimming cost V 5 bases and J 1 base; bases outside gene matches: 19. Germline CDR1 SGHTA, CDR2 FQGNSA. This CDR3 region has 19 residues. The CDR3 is CASSLRIDPWTGLSYEQYF. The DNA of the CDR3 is TGTGCCAGCAGCCTGCGCATCGATCCATGGACAGGGTTATCCTACGAGCAGTACTTC.

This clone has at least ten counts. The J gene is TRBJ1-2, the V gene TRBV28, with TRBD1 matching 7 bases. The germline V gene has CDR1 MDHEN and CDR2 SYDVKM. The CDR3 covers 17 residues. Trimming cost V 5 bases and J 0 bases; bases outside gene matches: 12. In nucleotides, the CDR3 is TGTGCCAGCAGTCTTAAGTACCAAGGGACAGCTAACTATGGCTACACCTTC. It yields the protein CASSLKYQGTANYGYTF.

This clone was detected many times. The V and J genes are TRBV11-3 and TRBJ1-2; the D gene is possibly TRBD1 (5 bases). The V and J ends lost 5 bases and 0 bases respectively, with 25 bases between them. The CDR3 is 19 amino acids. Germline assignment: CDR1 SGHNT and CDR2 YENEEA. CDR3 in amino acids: CASSQMGLLARRANYGYTF. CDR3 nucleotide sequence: TGTGCCAGCAGCCAAATGGGACTCCTCGCCCGTAGAGCTAACTATGGCTACACCTTC.

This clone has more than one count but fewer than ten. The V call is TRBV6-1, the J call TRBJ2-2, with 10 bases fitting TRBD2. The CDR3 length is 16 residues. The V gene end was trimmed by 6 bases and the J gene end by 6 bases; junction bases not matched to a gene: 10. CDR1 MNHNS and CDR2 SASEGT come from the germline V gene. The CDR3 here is CASRARTSGWAGELFF. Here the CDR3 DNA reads TGTGCCAGCAGGGCAAGGACTAGCGGATGGGCCGGGGAGCTGTTTTTT.

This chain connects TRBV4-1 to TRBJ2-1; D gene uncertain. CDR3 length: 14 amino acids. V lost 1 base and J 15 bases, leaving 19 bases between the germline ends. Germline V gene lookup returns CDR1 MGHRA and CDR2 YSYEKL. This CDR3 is CASSQGIRPQVPFF. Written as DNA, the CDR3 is TGCGCCAGCAGCCAAGGAATTCGCCCCCAGGTGCCGTTCTTC.

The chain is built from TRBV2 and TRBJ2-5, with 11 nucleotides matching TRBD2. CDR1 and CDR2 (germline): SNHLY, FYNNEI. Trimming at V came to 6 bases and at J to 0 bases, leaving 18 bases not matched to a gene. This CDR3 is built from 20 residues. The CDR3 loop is CASSRGSGTSGKYYQETQYF. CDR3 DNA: TGTGCCAGCAGCAGGGGGTCGGGGACTAGCGGAAAATACTACCAAGAGACCCAGTACTTC.

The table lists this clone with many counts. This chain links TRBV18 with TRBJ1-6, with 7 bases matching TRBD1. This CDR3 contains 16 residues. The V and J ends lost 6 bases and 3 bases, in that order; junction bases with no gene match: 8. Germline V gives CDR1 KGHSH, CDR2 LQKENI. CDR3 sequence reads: CASSRLQGDYNSPLHF. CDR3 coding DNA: TGTGCCAGCTCTCGACTTCAGGGGGACTATAATTCACCCCTCCACTTT. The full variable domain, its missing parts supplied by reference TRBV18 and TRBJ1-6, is NAGVMQNPRHLVRRRGQEARLRCSPMKGHSHVYWYRQLPEEGLKFMVYLQKENIIDESGMPKERFSAEFPKEGPSILRIQQVVRGDSAAYFCASSRLQGDYNSPLHFGNGTRLTVT.

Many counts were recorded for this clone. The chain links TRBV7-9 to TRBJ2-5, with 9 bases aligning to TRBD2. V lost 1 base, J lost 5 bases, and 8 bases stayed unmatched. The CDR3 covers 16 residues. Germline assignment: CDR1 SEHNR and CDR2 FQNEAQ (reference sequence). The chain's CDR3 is CASSLVGGRDRETQYF. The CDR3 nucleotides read TGTGCCAGCAGCTTAGTAGGCGGGAGGGACCGGGAGACCCAGTACTTC.

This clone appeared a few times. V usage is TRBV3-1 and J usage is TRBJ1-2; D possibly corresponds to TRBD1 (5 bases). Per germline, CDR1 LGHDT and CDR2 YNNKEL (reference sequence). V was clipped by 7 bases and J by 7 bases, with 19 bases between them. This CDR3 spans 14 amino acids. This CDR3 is CASTGAARGGGYTF. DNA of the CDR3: TGTGCCAGCACTGGGGCCGCAAGGGGTGGTGGCTACACCTTC.